This is a list of T cell receptor beta chains from one sample in a study of blood T cell repertoires in COVID-19. Measured with immunoSEQ multiplex PCR; TCRdb has only the in-frame clones, and not every one. Of 95,000 to 150,000 clones listed, around nine tenths are singletons. Sequenced sample: peripheral blood. These receptors were obtained from a woman older than 75 with acute or convalescent COVID-19. Each CDR3 is given with its conserved first and last residue. D genes are given only for firm matches. Rows may omit the clone size; those that give it use once, few, many or a size class.

V gene	J gene	D gene	clone size	CDR3 DNA	CDR3 protein
TRBV19	TRBJ1-1	NA	NA	TGTGCCAGTAGTATAGTAATGAGGGTCACGAGGCCCACTGAAGCTTTCTTT	CASSIVMRVTRPTEAFF
TRBV28	TRBJ2-3	TRBD2	NA	TGTGCCAGCAGTTGGGATTGGCGGGAGCAACGGGTTACGCAGTATTTT	CASSWDWREQRVTQYF
TRBV10-3	TRBJ2-1	NA	NA	TGTGCCATCAGTGAGGGCGGAGCCTCCTACAATGAGCAGTTCTTC	CAISEGGASYNEQFF
TRBV6-6	TRBJ1-1	TRBD1	NA	TGTGCCAGCAGTACCCGGACAGGGGGCTTCGGCACTGAAGCTTTCTTT	CASSTRTGGFGTEAFF
TRBV9	TRBJ1-5	NA	NA	TGTGCCAGCAGCATAGGAGGGGGAGAGGCCCAGCATTTT	CASSIGGGEAQHF
TRBV6-5	TRBJ2-7	TRBD1	NA	TGTGCCAGCAGTTACTCGTTCAGGGGGTCCTACGAGCAGTACTTC	CASSYSFRGSYEQYF
TRBV7-9	TRBJ2-2	TRBD1	NA	TGTGCCAGCAGCCATCAGGGGGTACTTAACACCGGGGAGCTGTTTTTT	CASSHQGVLNTGELFF
TRBV3-1/TRBV3-2	TRBJ2-3	NA	NA	TGTGCCAGCAGCCAAGGGCTGGGGCACATCACAGATACGCAGTATTTT	CASSQGLGHITDTQYF
TRBV2	TRBJ2-1	NA	once	TGTGCCAGCACGTCCTACAATGAGCAGTTCTTC	CASTSYNEQFF
TRBV19	TRBJ2-6	NA	NA	TGTGCCAGTAGTGCCCGGACAGGGGCCAACGTCCTGACTTTC	CASSARTGANVLTF
TRBV28	TRBJ1-1	TRBD1	once	TGTGCCAGCAGTCTCACGACAGGGAGGACTGAAGCTTTCTTT	CASSLTTGRTEAFF
TRBV15	TRBJ1-4	NA	NA	TGTGCCACCAGAGGTGGCAGGGCCCGGGAAAAACTGTTTTTT	CATRGGRAREKLFF
TRBV28	TRBJ2-4	NA	NA	TGTGCCAGCAGTTTATTACGGGAGCTTCAGTACTTC	CASSLLRELQYF
TRBV9	TRBJ1-2	NA	few	TGTGCCAGCAGCGTTGGAGGCTATGGCTACACCTTC	CASSVGGYGYTF
TRBV4-3	TRBJ2-1	TRBD1	NA	TGCGCCAGCAGCCAAGGGACAGGGGAGTTTACTGAGCAGTTCTTC	CASSQGTGEFTEQFF
TRBV5-5	TRBJ2-3	TRBD2	NA	TGTGCCAGCAGCTTGTTTATAGCGGGAGGGCCGACAGATACGCAGTATTTT	CASSLFIAGGPTDTQYF
TRBV7-8	TRBJ2-7	NA	NA	TGTGCCAGCAGCTTAGCTGTCAGGTCCTACGAGCAGTACTTC	CASSLAVRSYEQYF
TRBV29-1	TRBJ2-7	NA	NA	TGCAGCGTCAGCGCGACAGGTTTAAGCTACGAGCAGTACTTC	CSVSATGLSYEQYF
TRBV19	TRBJ1-5	TRBD1	NA	TGTGCCAGTACCACGGACAGGTTGAATAGCAATCAGCCCCAGCATTTT	CASTTDRLNSNQPQHF
TRBV5-1	TRBJ1-5	NA	NA	TGCGCCAGCAGCCCGTCCGGGGGTAGCAATCAGCCCCAGCATTTT	CASSPSGGSNQPQHF
TRBV6-2/TRBV6-3	TRBJ1-2	NA	NA	TGTGCCAGCAGTTACGACAGCTATGGCTACACCTTC	CASSYDSYGYTF
TRBV5-4	TRBJ2-3	TRBD2	NA	TGTGCCAGCAGCTTCTCTAGCGGGAGGGCGACAGGGACAGATACGCAGTATTTT	CASSFSSGRATGTDTQYF
TRBV4-3	TRBJ1-5	NA	NA	TGCGCCAGCAGCCAATCTTGGGGGGGCAGGAATCAGCCCCAGCATTTT	CASSQSWGGRNQPQHF
TRBV3-1/TRBV3-2	TRBJ1-5	TRBD1	NA	TGTGCCAGCAGCCATTCGACAGGGGGTCAGCCCCAGCATTTT	CASSHSTGGQPQHF
TRBV5-1	TRBJ2-2	TRBD2	NA	TGCGCCAGCAGCTCGGGGACTAGCGGGGAGCTGTTTTTT	CASSSGTSGELFF
TRBV7-2	TRBJ1-1	NA	NA	TGTGCCAGCAGCCCCTCAGGCAGAATCACTGAAGCTTTCTTT	CASSPSGRITEAFF
TRBV18	TRBJ1-6	NA	NA	TGTGCCAGCTCACCGAGAGGGTCAATCTCACCCCTCCACTTT	CASSPRGSISPLHF
TRBV5-1	TRBJ1-6	TRBD1	NA	TGCGCCAGCAGCTTGGGGACAGGTAGTGGCTCACCCCTCCACTTT	CASSLGTGSGSPLHF
TRBV27	TRBJ1-4	TRBD1	once	TGTGCCAGCAGGACAGGGGGGAGAGAAAAACTGTTTTTT	CASRTGGREKLFF
TRBV4-1	TRBJ2-7	TRBD2	NA	TGCGCCAGCAGCCAAGATCCGCTAGCGGCCTACGAGCAGTACTTC	CASSQDPLAAYEQYF
TRBV5-4	TRBJ1-2	NA	NA	TGTGCCAGCAGCTTGGTAGGGGATAATGGCTACACCTTC	CASSLVGDNGYTF
TRBV20-1	TRBJ2-1	NA	few	TGCAGTGCTAGAGATATCCAGGGCACGTTCTTC	CSARDIQGTFF
TRBV15	TRBJ2-1	TRBD2	NA	TGTGCCACCAGCAGAGAAGGGACTAGCGTCTACAATGAGCAGTTCTTC	CATSREGTSVYNEQFF